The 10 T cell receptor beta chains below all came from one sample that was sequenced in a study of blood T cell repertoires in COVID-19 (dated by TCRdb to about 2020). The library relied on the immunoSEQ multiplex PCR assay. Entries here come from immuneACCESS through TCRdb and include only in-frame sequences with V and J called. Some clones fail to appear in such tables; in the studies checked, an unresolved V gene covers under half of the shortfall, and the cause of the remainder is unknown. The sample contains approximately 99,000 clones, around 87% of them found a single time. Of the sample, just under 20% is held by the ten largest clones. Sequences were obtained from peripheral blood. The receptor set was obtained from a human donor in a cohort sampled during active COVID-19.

The CDR3 DNA sequence: TGCGCCAGCAGCCAAGATAGGACTGGTAATCAGCCCCAGCATTTT. Translated, it gives CASSQDRTGNQPQHF. The chain uses TRBV4-1 and TRBJ1-5; no definite D call. In germline, CDR1 is MGHRA, CDR2 YSYEKL. V was pared by 0 bases and J by 4 bases, with 10 bases between. The CDR3 is 15 amino acids.

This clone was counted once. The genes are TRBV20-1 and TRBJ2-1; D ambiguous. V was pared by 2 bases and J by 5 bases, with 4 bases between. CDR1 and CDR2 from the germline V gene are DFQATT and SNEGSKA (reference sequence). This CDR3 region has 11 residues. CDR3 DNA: TGCAGTGCTAGACTCGACAATGAGCAGTTCTTC. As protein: CSARLDNEQFF.

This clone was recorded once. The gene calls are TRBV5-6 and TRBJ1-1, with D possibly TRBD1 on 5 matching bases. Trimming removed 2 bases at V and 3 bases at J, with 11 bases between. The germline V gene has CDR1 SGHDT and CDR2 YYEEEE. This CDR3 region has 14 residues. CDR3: CASSLGGADTEAFF. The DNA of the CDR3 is TGTGCCAGCAGCTTAGGAGGGGCGGACACTGAAGCTTTCTTT.

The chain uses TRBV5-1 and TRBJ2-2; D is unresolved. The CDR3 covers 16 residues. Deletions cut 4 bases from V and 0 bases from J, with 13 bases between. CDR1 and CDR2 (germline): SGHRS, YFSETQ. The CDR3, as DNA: TGCGCCAGCAGCGTAGACTCCTACACGAACACCGGGGAGCTGTTTTTT. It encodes CASSVDSYTNTGELFF.

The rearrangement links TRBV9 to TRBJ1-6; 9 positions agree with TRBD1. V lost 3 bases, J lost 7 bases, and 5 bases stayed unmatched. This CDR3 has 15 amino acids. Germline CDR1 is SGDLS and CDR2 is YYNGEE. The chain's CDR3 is CASSERGTGNSPLHF. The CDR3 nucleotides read TGTGCCAGCAGCGAGCGCGGGACAGGGAATTCACCCCTCCACTTT.

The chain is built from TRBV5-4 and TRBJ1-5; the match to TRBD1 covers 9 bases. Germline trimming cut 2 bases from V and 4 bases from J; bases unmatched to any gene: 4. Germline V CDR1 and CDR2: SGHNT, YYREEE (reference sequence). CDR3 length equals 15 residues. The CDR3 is CASSFWDRVNQPQHF. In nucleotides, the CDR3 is TGTGCCAGCAGCTTTTGGGACAGGGTAAATCAGCCCCAGCATTTT.

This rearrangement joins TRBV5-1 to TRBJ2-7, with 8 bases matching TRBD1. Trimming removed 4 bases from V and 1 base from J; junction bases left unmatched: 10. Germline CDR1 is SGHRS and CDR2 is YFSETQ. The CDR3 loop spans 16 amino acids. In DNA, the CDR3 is TGCGCCAGCAGCCGGACAGGGTTTCCGGCATCCTACGAGCAGTACTTC. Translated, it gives CASSRTGFPASYEQYF.

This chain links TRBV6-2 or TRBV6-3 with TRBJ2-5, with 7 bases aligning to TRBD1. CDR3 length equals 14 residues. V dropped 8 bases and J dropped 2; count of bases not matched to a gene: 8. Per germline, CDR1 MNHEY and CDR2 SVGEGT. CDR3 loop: CASRRGQLQETQYF. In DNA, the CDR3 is TGTGCCAGCCGCCGGGGACAGTTACAAGAGACCCAGTACTTC.

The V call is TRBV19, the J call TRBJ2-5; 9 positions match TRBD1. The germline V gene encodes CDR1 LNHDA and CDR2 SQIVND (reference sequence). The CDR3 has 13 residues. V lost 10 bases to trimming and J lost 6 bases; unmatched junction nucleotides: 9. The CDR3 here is CATAGTGPQTQYF. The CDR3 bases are TGTGCCACAGCCGGGACAGGGCCCCAGACCCAGTACTTC.

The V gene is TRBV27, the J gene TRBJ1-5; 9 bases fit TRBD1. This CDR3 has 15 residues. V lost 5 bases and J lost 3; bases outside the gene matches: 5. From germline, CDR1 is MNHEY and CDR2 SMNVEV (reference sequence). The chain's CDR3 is CASSPGTGINQPQHF. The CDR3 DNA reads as TGTGCCAGCAGTCCCGGGACAGGGATCAATCAGCCCCAGCATTTT.